Listed below are T cell receptor beta chains from one sample, sequenced in a study of molecular identifiers for immune sequencing clone quantification. MiXCR was run by TCRdb on the PCR reads, yielding one entry per CDR3 protein. Found here are some 650,000 distinct CDR3 sequences, approximately 20% of them singletons; the top ten hold 0.75% to 0.95%. Sequencing input: naive CD8+ T cells from blood, with Jurkat cell RNA spiked in. These receptors all come from a human donor in good health. Some libraries in this study had Jurkat cell RNA spiked in. Each CDR3 is given with its conserved first and last residue. A D gene is named only where the DNA matches it firmly. Where a row states a size, it is once, few, many or the class of an expanded clone; other rows omit it.

d_call j_call v_call clone_size cdr3_nt cdr3_aa
. TRBJ2-6 TRBV7-9 many TGTGCCATCCAAAGGGGGGGGGCGATTTTCAGTGGGGCCAACGTCCTGACTTTC CAIQRGGAIFSGANVLTF
. TRBJ1-1 TRBV7-2 . TGTGCCAGCAGCTTAGTGGGGACTGAAGCTCTCTTT CASSLVGTEALF
TRBD2 TRBJ2-7 TRBV27 many TGTGCCAGCAGTGATCGGACTAGCGCCACGACTTACGAGCAGTACTTC CASSDRTSATTYEQYF
. TRBJ2-4 TRBV4-3 . TGCGCCAGCAGCCAAGATGGCCAGGGGCCCCCCTTAGCCAAAAACATTCAGTACTTC CASSQDGQGPPLAKNIQYF
. TRBJ2-5 TRBV25-1 many TGTGCCAGCAGTGGCGGGACACTCCCTAAGGAGACCCAGTACTTC CASSGGTLPKETQYF
. TRBJ1-1 TRBV27 many TGTGCCAGCAGTCTAAACCTACTGAACACTGAAGCTTTCTTT CASSLNLLNTEAFF
. TRBJ1-6 TRBV19 many TGTGCCAGTAGTACCCTAGGTGCTTCACCCCTCCACTTT CASSTLGASPLHF
TRBD2 TRBJ2-1 TRBV5-1 . TGCGCCAGCAGTTGGACTAGCGGGAGTGATGAGCAGTTCTTC CASSWTSGSDEQFF
. TRBJ2-7 TRBV28 many TGTGCCAGCAGTGCCCCGGGTCCAGTCCCTTCCTACGAGCAGTACTTC CASSAPGPVPSYEQYF
. TRBJ1-6 TRBV10-3 few TGTGCCATCAGTGAGGGACAGAGCTCCTATAATTCACCCCTCCACTTT CAISEGQSSYNSPLHF
TRBD1 TRBJ2-5 TRBV6-2/TRBV6-3 . TGTGCCAGCAGTTACTCGACAGGGGGCGTAGAGACCCAGTACTTC CASSYSTGGVETQYF
TRBD1 TRBJ2-7 TRBV4-1 many TGCGCCAGCAGCCAACATACAGGGGATAGCTCCTACGAGCAGTACTTC CASSQHTGDSSYEQYF
TRBD2 TRBJ2-3 TRBV13 many TGTGCCAGCAGTACGACTAGCCAACCCACAGATACGCAGTATTTT CASSTTSQPTDTQYF
. TRBJ2-2 TRBV27 many TGTGCCAGTAGAGCGAACACCGGGGAGCTGTTTTTT CASRANTGELFF
. TRBJ2-4 TRBV23-1 . TGCGCCAGCAGTCATTGGGGGCGATGGGCCAAAAACATTCAGTACTTC CASSHWGRWAKNIQYF
TRBD1 TRBJ2-7 TRBV4-1 . TGCGCCAGCAGCCACGCTTCCAAAGGGACAGGGGTTCACTACGAGCAGTACTTC CASSHASKGTGVHYEQYF
TRBD2 TRBJ2-5 TRBV7-9 . TGTGCCAGCAGCTTAGCGGGAGCGGGGGCGCACCAAGAGACCCAGTACTTC CASSLAGAGAHQETQYF
TRBD1 TRBJ2-7 TRBV6-6 many TGTGCCAGCAGTTATGACAGGGGATTGTACGAGCAGTACTTC CASSYDRGLYEQYF
TRBD1 TRBJ1-4 TRBV4-1 many TGCGCCAGCAGCCAAGAAGGACTATGGGACAGGCAACTGTTTTTT CASSQEGLWDRQLFF
. TRBJ2-7 TRBV7-9 many TGTGCCAGCAGCCCGACTTCCTTACTAGGGATGTTGGACTACGAGCAGTACTTC CASSPTSLLGMLDYEQYF
TRBD2 TRBJ2-3 TRBV5-1 many TGCGCCAGCAGCTTGGAGGGACTACCATCCCGACGGGATACGCAGTATTTT CASSLEGLPSRRDTQYF
TRBD2 TRBJ2-1 TRBV7-2 many TGTGCCAGCAACCTGATGACTAGCGGGATCTACAATGAGCAGTTCTTC CASNLMTSGIYNEQFF
. TRBJ2-7 TRBV9 few TGTGCCAGCAGCGTAGGTGGGACAACAGACTACGAGCAGTACTTC CASSVGGTTDYEQYF
TRBD2 TRBJ2-4 TRBV13 many TGTGCCAGCAGCTACAGGCTAGCGGGGGGTTTTCACATTCAGTACTTC CASSYRLAGGFHIQYF
. TRBJ2-7 TRBV7-9 many TGTGCCAGCAGCGCCCTGGTCGGGGGCGAGCAGTACTTC CASSALVGGEQYF